This note documents a single TCR beta chain sequence. Its antigen is still unknown. The data are from a study of T cells expressing NK-cell markers. Across the study: Seropositivity for HCMV was found in seven of the eight sequenced donors, with one seronegative. Overall study results and limits: The study found these clonotypes also leading the CD3+CD56-NKG2C+ fraction in a few donors.

TCRdb reanalyzed the 5' RACE reads, giving one entry per CDR3 protein sequence and no DNA. The sample spans about 460,000 distinct CDR3 sequences; the ten largest clones claim 1.4% to 1.5%. This CDR3 comprises 15 residues. In germline, CDR1 is MNHNS, CDR2 SASEGT. The J gene is TRBJ2-1, the V gene TRBV6-1; TCRdb's D gene call, TRBD1, goes unchecked for lack of DNA. The source material was blood T cells: a sorted CD56 or NKG2C T cell subset, CD4+ or CD8+ T cells, or bulk PBMC T cells (not recorded which). This clonotype was obtained from a woman in her forties or fifties in good health. CDR3 region: CASSAVWTAYNEQFF.